The rows below give T cell receptor beta chains drawn from one sample of a study of blood T cell repertoires in COVID-19. Data came from immunoSEQ multiplex PCR; TCRdb stores just in-frame clones and leaves some out. This repertoire shows 200,000 to 300,000 clones, roughly 90% found once; its top ten account for roughly 4%. Sequenced: PBMCs or T cells enriched from blood (not recorded which). The origin of the receptors is a woman aged 25 to 39 with acute COVID-19. CDR3s include the opening cysteine and the closing phenylalanine or tryptophan. The D gene is left open where the match is weak. Clone size appears in some rows only: once, few, many, or a class for an expanded clone.

>NA|TRBV2|TRBJ1-4|TRBD1
CASSGTGGKEKLFF
TGTGCCAGCAGTGGGACAGGGGGGAAAGAAAAACTGTTTTTT
>once|TRBV7-9|TRBJ2-7|TRBD2
CASSSQRERHEQYF
TGTGCCAGCAGCTCCCAGCGGGAACGGCACGAGCAGTACTTC
>NA|TRBV9|TRBJ2-1|TRBD1
CASSVGGVGQGNYNEQFF
TGTGCCAGCAGCGTAGGGGGGGTAGGACAGGGTAATTACAATGAGCAGTTCTTC
>NA|TRBV24-1|TRBJ1-2|NA
CATSDPPGYGYTF
TGTGCCACCAGTGACCCCCCGGGCTATGGCTACACCTTC
>NA|TRBV4-3|TRBJ1-1|TRBD1
CASSPGPGQPNTEAFF
TGCGCCAGCAGCCCCGGACCGGGACAGCCGAACACTGAAGCTTTCTTT
>NA|TRBV5-1|TRBJ2-1|NA
CASSLARNEQFF
TGCGCCAGCAGCTTGGCCCGTAATGAGCAGTTCTTC
>NA|TRBV14|TRBJ1-1|NA
CASSQVDSMNTEAFF
TGTGCCAGCAGCCAAGTCGACAGCATGAACACTGAAGCTTTCTTT
>NA|TRBV5-1|TRBJ2-2|NA
CASSSIAIQGRSGELFF
TGCGCCAGCAGCTCCATCGCAATCCAGGGTCGGAGCGGGGAGCTGTTTTTT
>NA|TRBV3-1/TRBV3-2|TRBJ1-2|TRBD1
CASSQRAGGEGYTF
TGTGCCAGCAGCCAACGGGCAGGGGGCGAAGGCTACACCTTC
>NA|TRBV19|TRBJ2-3|NA
CASSMGLVGTDTQYF
TGTGCCAGTAGTATGGGTCTAGTCGGCACAGATACGCAGTATTTT
>NA|TRBV29-1|TRBJ1-2|NA
CSVLTGWEYGYTF
TGCAGCGTCTTGACAGGCTGGGAGTATGGCTACACCTTC
>NA|TRBV3-1/TRBV3-2|TRBJ1-1|NA
CASSPGRGEAFF
TGTGCCAGTTCCCCAGGGAGGGGTGAAGCTTTCTTT
>NA|TRBV27|TRBJ2-7|NA
CASSQLAGSVYEQYF
TGTGCCAGCAGCCAATTGGCGGGGTCGGTCTACGAGCAGTACTTC
>NA|TRBV11-2|TRBJ1-1|NA
CASSFKRTEAFF
TGTGCCAGCAGCTTTAAGCGCACTGAAGCTTTCTTT
>NA|TRBV18|TRBJ1-6|TRBD1
CASSLSTGGSNSPLHF
TGTGCCAGCTCACTCTCAACAGGGGGCAGTAATTCACCCCTCCACTTT
>NA|TRBV6-2/TRBV6-3|TRBJ1-5|TRBD1
CASSRRTGGSNQPQHF
TGTGCCAGCAGCCGTAGGACAGGGGGAAGCAATCAGCCCCAGCATTTT
>NA|TRBV9|TRBJ2-5|TRBD1
CASSADRQGWETQYF
TGTGCCAGCAGCGCCGATCGACAGGGTTGGGAGACCCAGTACTTC
>NA|TRBV15|TRBJ2-7|TRBD1
CATSRDGTVTSYEQYF
TGTGCCACCAGCAGAGATGGGACAGTCACCTCCTACGAGCAGTACTTC
>NA|TRBV7-2|TRBJ1-5|NA
CASSLSYQPQHF
TGTGCCAGCAGCCTATCCTATCAGCCCCAGCATTTT
>NA|TRBV2|TRBJ2-1|TRBD1
CASYQPGQGGNEQFF
TGTGCCAGCTATCAACCGGGACAGGGTGGGAATGAGCAGTTCTTC
>NA|TRBV19|TRBJ2-3|TRBD1
CASSVRTGDLTDTQYF
TGTGCCAGTAGTGTCCGGACAGGGGACCTCACAGATACGCAGTATTTT
>NA|TRBV9|TRBJ2-3|TRBD2
CASSVETSGGPAADTQYF
TGTGCCAGCAGCGTAGAGACTAGCGGGGGGCCCGCGGCAGATACGCAGTATTTT
>NA|TRBV19|TRBJ2-1|TRBD1
CASSPRLGTGFFNEQFF
TGTGCCAGTAGTCCGCGGCTCGGGACAGGGTTTTTCAATGAGCAGTTCTTC
>NA|TRBV19|TRBJ1-2|NA
CASSIASRVGGYTF
TGTGCCAGTAGTATAGCATCCAGGGTGGGAGGCTACACCTTC
>NA|TRBV10-3|TRBJ1-5|NA
CAISMGGAAQPQHF
TGTGCCATCTCCATGGGAGGAGCCGCTCAGCCCCAGCATTTT
>NA|TRBV6-5|TRBJ2-3|TRBD2
CASRATSVTQYF
TGTGCCAGCAGGGCGACTAGCGTTACGCAGTATTTT
>NA|TRBV5-4|TRBJ2-1|TRBD2
CASSFSGGRNEQFF
TGTGCCAGCAGCTTTAGCGGGGGCCGCAATGAGCAGTTCTTC
>NA|TRBV7-2|TRBJ2-6|TRBD1
CASSFRGTGSGANVLTF
TGTGCCAGCAGCTTTAGGGGGACAGGGTCTGGGGCCAACGTCCTGACTTTC
>NA|TRBV5-5|TRBJ1-5|TRBD1
CASSQDRGHSNQPQHF
TGTGCCAGCAGCCAGGACAGGGGACATAGCAATCAGCCCCAGCATTTT
>few|TRBV2|TRBJ1-2|TRBD1
CASSPGTGNYGYTF
TGTGCCAGCAGCCCCGGGACAGGGAACTATGGCTACACCTTC
>NA|TRBV5-6|TRBJ2-7|NA
CASSLDLASYEQYF
TGTGCCAGCAGCTTGGATCTAGCATCCTACGAGCAGTACTTC
>NA|TRBV21-1|TRBJ2-1|NA
CASSSRWFF
TGTGCCAGCAGCTCCCGTTGGTTCTTC
>NA|TRBV7-9|TRBJ2-7|NA
CASSSLAGGHEQYF
TGTGCCAGCAGCTCCTTGGCAGGGGGGCACGAGCAGTACTTC
>NA|TRBV4-3|TRBJ2-7|NA
CASSQDYVGREQYF
TGCGCCAGCAGCCAAGATTACGTAGGGAGGGAGCAGTACTTC
>NA|TRBV5-4|TRBJ1-1|TRBD1
CASSTGQGAHTEAFF
TGTGCCAGCAGCACAGGACAGGGGGCGCACACTGAAGCTTTCTTT
>NA|TRBV4-1|TRBJ2-3|NA
CASSQVQGQITDTQYF
TGCGCCAGCAGCCAAGTCCAGGGGCAGATCACAGATACGCAGTATTTT
>once|TRBV27|TRBJ1-2|NA
CASKGDGEWGYTF
TGTGCCAGCAAAGGAGACGGCGAGTGGGGCTACACCTTC
>NA|TRBV4-1|TRBJ1-2|NA
CASSQDRGNYGYTF
TGCGCCAGCAGCCAAGACAGGGGAAACTATGGCTACACCTTC
>NA|TRBV25-1|TRBJ1-3|NA
CASSVGFGNTIYF
TGTGCCAGCAGTGTCGGGTTTGGAAACACCATATATTTT
>NA|TRBV27|TRBJ1-5|NA
CASKDSYSNQPQHF
TGTGCCAGCAAAGACAGTTATAGCAATCAGCCCCAGCATTTT
>NA|TRBV19|TRBJ2-7|TRBD2
CASSALVSGGGEQYF
TGTGCCAGTAGTGCCCTAGTGAGCGGGGGAGGTGAGCAGTACTTC
>NA|TRBV7-2|TRBJ1-4|TRBD1
CASSRGQVPEKLFF
TGTGCCAGCAGCCGGGGACAGGTACCCGAAAAACTGTTTTTT